Listed below are T cell receptor beta chains from one sample, sequenced in a study of cytomegalovirus exposure and HLA in healthy donors. Data came from immunoSEQ multiplex PCR; TCRdb stores just in-frame clones and leaves some out. The sample shows approximately 200,000 clones, roughly 75% of them seen only once. Sequenced: PBMCs. The receptors originated from a man between 25 and 39 years old in good health and CMV-seropositive. The CDR3 runs from the conserved cysteine through the conserved F or W. The order of the fields is J gene, V gene, clone size, D gene, CDR3 protein, CDR3 DNA. The D gene is left open where the match is weak. A clone size is listed for some rows: how often the clone was seen (once, few, many), or a class if it is expanded.

>TRBJ2-7|TRBV10-3|NA|TRBD1
CAISGTGTVMREQYF
TGTGCCATCAGCGGAACCGGGACAGTAATGCGTGAGCAGTACTTC
>TRBJ2-7|TRBV6-5|NA|TRBD1
CASSVGQGASYEQYF
TGTGCCAGCAGTGTAGGACAGGGGGCCTCCTACGAGCAGTACTTC
>TRBJ1-5|TRBV10-3|few|NA
CAISASEGNQPQHF
TGTGCCATCAGTGCTTCTGAGGGCAATCAGCCCCAGCATTTT
>TRBJ1-6|TRBV19|NA|TRBD1
CASTGTGANSPLHF
TGTGCCAGTACCGGGACAGGTGCTAATTCACCCCTCCACTTT
>TRBJ2-7|TRBV2|NA|NA
CASSETRQEQYF
TGTGCCAGCAGTGAAACGAGGCAGGAGCAGTACTTC
>TRBJ2-1|TRBV9|few|NA
CASSVVGGFVSYNEQFF
TGTGCCAGCAGCGTAGTGGGCGGGTTTGTATCCTACAATGAGCAGTTCTTC
>TRBJ1-1|TRBV6-6|NA|TRBD1
CASSYRGGWREAFF
TGTGCCAGCAGTTACAGAGGGGGCTGGCGGGAAGCTTTCTTT
>TRBJ2-5|TRBV7-9|once|TRBD1
CASSPRQGAQEAQYF
TGTGCCAGCAGCCCACGACAGGGGGCCCAAGAGGCCCAGTACTTC
>TRBJ1-2|TRBV30|NA|TRBD1
CAWSPTGDGYTF
TGTGCCTGGAGTCCCACAGGGGATGGCTACACCTTC
>TRBJ2-4|TRBV4-2|NA|TRBD1
CASSQVPRDSTKNIQYF
TGTGCCAGCAGCCAAGTACCAAGGGACAGCACCAAAAACATTCAGTACTTC
>TRBJ1-5|TRBV7-8|few|TRBD1
CASSLRQGVRQLYNQPQHF
TGTGCCAGCAGCTTAAGACAGGGAGTCCGGCAACTCTACAATCAGCCCCAGCATTTT
>TRBJ2-1|TRBV29-1|few|NA
CSVERRDNEQFF
TGCAGCGTTGAACGCAGGGACAATGAGCAGTTCTTC
>TRBJ2-5|TRBV30|NA|TRBD2
CAWRLLAGGGETQYF
TGTGCCTGGAGGCTTCTAGCGGGGGGTGGAGAGACCCAGTACTTC
>TRBJ2-7|TRBV7-2|NA|NA
CASSLSQGYEQYF
TGTGCCAGCAGCTTGTCACAGGGTTACGAGCAGTACTTC
>TRBJ1-2|TRBV6-4|NA|NA
CASSRNGQTGVYTF
TGTGCCAGCAGCCGGAACGGACAGACAGGAGTATACACCTTC
>TRBJ1-2|TRBV19|NA|TRBD1
CASSIIWTGGGYGYTF
TGTGCCAGTAGTATTATCTGGACAGGGGGCGGATATGGCTACACCTTC
>TRBJ1-4|TRBV15|few|TRBD1
CATSRGQGAANEKLFF
TGTGCCACCAGCAGGGGACAGGGAGCGGCTAATGAAAAACTGTTTTTT
>TRBJ2-5|TRBV30|NA|NA
CAWTSRETQYF
TGTGCCTGGACTAGTCGAGAGACCCAGTACTTC
>TRBJ2-5|TRBV7-7|once|TRBD2
CASSPVAGGTQYF
TGTGCTAGCAGCCCCGTAGCGGGCGGGACCCAGTACTTC
>TRBJ1-1|TRBV16|NA|NA
CASSLNRGRNTEAFF
TGTGCCAGCAGCCTCAACCGTGGGAGGAACACTGAAGCTTTCTTT
>TRBJ1-2|TRBV19|NA|TRBD1
CASSIGDSNYGYTF
TGTGCCAGTAGTATAGGGGACAGCAACTATGGCTACACCTTC
>TRBJ2-7|TRBV5-1|NA|NA
CASSLGEPYEQYF
TGCGCCAGCAGCTTGGGAGAGCCCTACGAGCAGTACTTC
>TRBJ1-4|TRBV15|NA|NA
CATSREVPGSGEKLFF
TGTGCCACCAGCAGAGAAGTTCCAGGAAGCGGTGAAAAACTGTTTTTT
>TRBJ2-1|TRBV7-2|few|TRBD2
CASSLGLAGGRYNEQFF
TGTGCCAGCAGCTTAGGACTAGCGGGAGGACGGTACAATGAGCAGTTCTTC
>TRBJ1-2|TRBV10-3|NA|NA
CAISILLRETNYGYTF
TGTGCCATCAGTATCCTCCTGAGAGAGACTAACTATGGCTACACCTTC
>TRBJ2-3|TRBV7-3|few|TRBD2
CASSAPGLVGDTQYF
TGTGCCAGCAGTGCCCCGGGACTAGTAGGAGATACGCAGTATTTT
>TRBJ2-3|TRBV28|few|TRBD1
CASSLGQGARKDTQYF
TGTGCCAGCAGTTTGGGACAGGGGGCGCGGAAGGATACGCAGTATTTT
>TRBJ2-2|TRBV28|NA|TRBD2
CASSFRAGVFPGELFF
TGTGCCAGCAGTTTCCGAGCGGGAGTGTTTCCCGGGGAGCTGTTTTTT
>TRBJ1-6|TRBV7-3|few|NA
CASSYSDNSPLHF
TGTGCCAGCAGCTATTCAGATAATTCACCCCTCCACTTT
>TRBJ1-2|TRBV19|NA|NA
CASSIGGFNYGYTF
TGTGCCAGTAGTATCGGGGGGTTTAACTATGGCTACACCTTC
>TRBJ2-7|TRBV18|NA|TRBD2
CASSPGGVEQYF
TGTGCCAGCTCACCCGGGGGGGTCGAGCAGTACTTC
>TRBJ1-5|TRBV7-2|once|TRBD1
CASSPGTGAAQPQHF
TGTGCCAGCAGCCCGGGGACAGGGGCTGCTCAGCCCCAGCATTTT
>TRBJ1-2|TRBV19|NA|TRBD1
CASSISRGQGSGGYTF
TGTGCCAGTAGTATTTCGAGGGGACAGGGGAGTGGTGGCTACACCTTC
>TRBJ1-3|TRBV7-2|NA|TRBD1
CASQGTVGNTIYF
TGTGCCAGCCAGGGGACAGTTGGAAACACCATATATTTT
>TRBJ2-1|TRBV5-1|few|TRBD2
CASSPIAGVGRNEQFF
TGCGCCAGCAGCCCCATAGCGGGAGTAGGTAGGAATGAGCAGTTCTTC
>TRBJ2-2|TRBV5-4|NA|NA
CASSLVGRGPNTGELFF
TGTGCCAGCAGCTTGGTGGGGCGGGGGCCGAACACCGGGGAGCTGTTTTTT
>TRBJ2-7|TRBV27|NA|TRBD2
CASSFSGLAGGYEQYF
TGTGCCAGCAGTTTCAGTGGACTAGCGGGAGGATACGAGCAGTACTTC
>TRBJ1-2|TRBV5-1|NA|TRBD1
CASSLEGADGYTF
TGCGCCAGCAGCTTGGAGGGGGCGGATGGCTACACCTTC
>TRBJ2-7|TRBV7-7|NA|NA
CASSPGDGYEQYF
TGTGCTAGCAGCCCCGGCGACGGGTACGAGCAGTACTTC
>TRBJ1-5|TRBV5-6|few|NA
CASSNRRGGPQHF
TGTGCCAGCAGCAACCGAAGGGGGGGGCCCCAGCATTTT
>TRBJ2-7|TRBV6-5|NA|NA
CASSYGESYEQYF
TGTGCCAGCAGTTATGGGGAGTCGTACGAGCAGTACTTC
>TRBJ2-3|TRBV9|few|NA
CASSVNSGRHTDTQYF
TGTGCCAGCAGCGTAAACAGTGGGCGCCACACGGATACGCAGTATTTT